This T cell receptor beta chain was sequenced for a study of chemoradiotherapy in HPV16-positive cancers. The data were produced by immunoSEQ multiplex PCR, yet TCRdb's version contains in-frame clones alone and is incomplete. Among about 4,000 clones, roughly 75% were seen once, and the ten largest hold around 17%. This sample was obtained from a patient who underwent chemoradiotherapy. This sequence originates from a human donor with HPV-associated anogenital cancer.

DNA of the CDR3: TGTGCCAGCAGTTACTCCATTAATAGCAATCAGCCCCAGCATTTT. Its protein is CASSYSINSNQPQHF. This rearrangement joins TRBV27 to TRBJ1-5; D unresolved. The V and J ends lost 4 bases and 0 bases respectively, with 10 bases between them. The CDR3 runs 15 residues. Germline CDR1 reads MNHEY; CDR2 reads SMNVEV (reference sequence).